This T cell receptor beta chain was documented in a study of cytomegalovirus exposure and HLA in healthy donors. Regarding the study as a whole: Despite most TCR sequences being rare, some public TCRs occurred in many donors. The study listed approximately 160 cytomegalovirus-associated TCR beta chains. There were a few CMV-associated chains whose specificity for CMV antigens was confirmed in vitro.

While the first cohort had 650 to 850 subjects, the donors belonged to the separate validation cohort of fewer than 150 subjects. This clone was seen a single time. No antigen is known for it. Germline CDR1 and CDR2: SGHAT and FQNNGV. V gave up 5 bases and J gave up 8 bases, with 10 bases separating them. The CDR3 is 12 residues long. Some clones are missing from TCRdb's copy, which holds only in-frame ones; the method was immunoSEQ multiplex PCR. The data contain roughly 100,000 clones, more than 85% of them singletons. The receptor was isolated from a woman under 30 in good health and CMV-seropositive. Sequenced: PBMCs. V gene TRBV11-2 combines with J gene TRBJ2-1; perhaps TRBD2 as D (6 bases). DNA of the CDR3: TGTGCCAGCAGCCCGGGGAGGTATGAGCAGTTCTTC. Protein product: CASSPGRYEQFF.